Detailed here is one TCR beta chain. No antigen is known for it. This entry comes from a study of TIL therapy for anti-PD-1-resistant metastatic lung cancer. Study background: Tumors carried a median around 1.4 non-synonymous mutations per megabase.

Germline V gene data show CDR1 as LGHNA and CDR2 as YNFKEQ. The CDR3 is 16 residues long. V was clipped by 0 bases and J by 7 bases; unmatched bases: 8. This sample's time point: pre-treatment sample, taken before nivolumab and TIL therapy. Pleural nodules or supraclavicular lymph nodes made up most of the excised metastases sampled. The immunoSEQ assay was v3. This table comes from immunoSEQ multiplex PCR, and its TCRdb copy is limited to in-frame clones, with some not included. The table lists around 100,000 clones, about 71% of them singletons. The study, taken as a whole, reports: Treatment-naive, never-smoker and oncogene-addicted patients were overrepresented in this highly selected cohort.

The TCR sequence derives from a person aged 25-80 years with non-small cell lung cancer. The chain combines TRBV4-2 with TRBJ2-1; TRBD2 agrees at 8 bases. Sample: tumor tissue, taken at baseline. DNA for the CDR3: TGTGCCAGCAGCCAAGATCTGTCGGGAGGGAGGAATGAGCAGTTCTTC. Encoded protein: CASSQDLSGGRNEQFF.